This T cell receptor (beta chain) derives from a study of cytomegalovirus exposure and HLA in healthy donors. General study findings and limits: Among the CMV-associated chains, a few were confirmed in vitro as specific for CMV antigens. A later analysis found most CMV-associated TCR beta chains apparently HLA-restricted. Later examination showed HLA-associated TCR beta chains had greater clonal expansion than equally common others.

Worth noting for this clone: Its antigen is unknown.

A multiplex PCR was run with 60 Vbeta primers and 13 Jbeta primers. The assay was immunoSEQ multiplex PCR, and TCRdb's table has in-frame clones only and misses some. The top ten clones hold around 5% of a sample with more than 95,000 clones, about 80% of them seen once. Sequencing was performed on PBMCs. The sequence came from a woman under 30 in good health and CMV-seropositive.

The CDR3, as DNA: TGTGCCAGCAGTGACGGTAGCGGGAGAGGGTACGAGCAGTACTTC. This translates into CASSDGSGRGYEQYF. V and J are TRBV6-1 and TRBJ2-7; 9 nucleotides match TRBD2. V shed 3 bases and J 4 bases; nucleotides not matched to a gene: 7. The CDR3 is 15 amino acids. From germline, CDR1 is MNHNS and CDR2 SASEGT.